This T cell receptor (beta chain) was recorded in a study of T cell changes during pregnancy in multiple sclerosis (dated by TCRdb to the late 2010s). Notes on the research overall: The study looked at changes in the T cell repertoire across pregnancy in women with multiple sclerosis.

In regard to this clone: It lacks a known antigen. Per-base quality was not reported, and no clone a single base away is much larger than it.

Library creation used the immunoSEQ multiplex PCR assay. This immuneACCESS table, as held by TCRdb, lists in-frame sequences with V and J called but not all clones. Of the missing ones, under half trace to an unresolved V gene in checked studies; the others have no known cause. This sample comprises roughly 48,000 clones, roughly 92% of them detected only once. The top ten clonotypes cover 0.75% to 0.95% of the sample. The germline V gene supplies CDR1 LGHNT and CDR2 FRNRAP. At the junction V is shortened by 2 bases and J by 1 base; bases outside the gene matches: 2. The CDR3 contains 16 residues, cysteine and phenylalanine counted. The kept DNA is CDR3 alone, 48 bases in frame from the first base.

The rearrangement joined TRBV12-5 to TRBJ2-2, with 9 junctional bases fitting TRBD2. The input for sequencing was CD4+ T cells from peripheral blood mononuclear cells, taken in the second trimester of pregnancy. This TCR was recovered from a female donor in good health, enrolled as a control in a pregnancy study. The base sequence is TGTGCTAGTGGTTTGATGACTAGCGGGAACACCGGGGAGCTGTTTTTT. Its translation is CASGLMTSGNTGELFF.